This TCR beta chain was sequenced in a study of tumor-infiltrating lymphocytes in primary liver carcinoma. Study information: Tumors measured about 4 to 10 cm and were stage T1-T3 N0M0. General study findings and limits: Paired tumor-adjacent and tumor-blood samples overlapped less than tumor region pairs did.

Concerning this clonotype itself: Its antigen is undetermined. Sequence at one end of the junction differs from germline and may be a read error.

The CDR3 consists of 14 residues. Germline CDR1 is MNHEY and CDR2 is SVGAGI. Co-extracting RNA and DNA was done with roughly 18-32 mg of unsorted bulk tissue as input. Patients diagnosed with primary liver carcinoma received treatment through surgical resection. Infection with HBV was chronic in patients; they were treatment-naive. From approximately 500 ng total RNA, TCR beta cDNA was generated with a primer in the constant region. A slightly modified ARM-PCR protocol with three nested multiplex PCR rounds produced these TCR beta libraries. A C-beta reverse primer was combined with TRBV1-TRBV30 forward primers in the first two PCR rounds, and each round had around 10 cycles. Each CDR3 protein is one row after TCRdb ran MiXCR on the multiplex PCR reads. The sample holds roughly 200,000 distinct CDR3 sequences, approximately 86% seen once.

The source of this sequence is a man aged 40-55 years with primary liver carcinoma and hepatitis B virus infection. The chain employs TRBV6-5 and TRBJ1-2; D is perhaps TRBD1 (6 bases). The sequencing sample was made of tumor tissue from primary liver carcinoma. The CDR3 sequence: CVSSYSWDNYGYTF. The CDR3 region has the DNA TGTGTCAGCAGTTACTCGTGGGACAACTATGGCTACACCTTT.